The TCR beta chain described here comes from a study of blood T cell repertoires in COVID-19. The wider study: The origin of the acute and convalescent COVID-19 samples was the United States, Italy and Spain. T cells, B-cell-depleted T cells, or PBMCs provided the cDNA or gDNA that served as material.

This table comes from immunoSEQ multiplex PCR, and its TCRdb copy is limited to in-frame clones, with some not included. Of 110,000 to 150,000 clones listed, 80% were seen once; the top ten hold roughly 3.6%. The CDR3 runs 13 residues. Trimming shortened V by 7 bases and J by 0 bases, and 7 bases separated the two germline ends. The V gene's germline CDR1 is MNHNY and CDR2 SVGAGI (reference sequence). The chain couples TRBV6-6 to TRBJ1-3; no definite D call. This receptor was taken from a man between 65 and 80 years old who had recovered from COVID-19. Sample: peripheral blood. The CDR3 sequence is CASKAGSGNTIYF. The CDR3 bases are TGTGCCAGCAAGGCAGGCTCTGGAAACACCATATATTTT.